These 21 T cell receptor beta chains were all obtained from the same sample, sequenced in a study of blood T cells in healthy people across ages. For the second PCR, which ran for roughly 6 to 11 cycles, a sample-barcoded 5' primer and a J-beta primer mix were used. TCRdb fed the 5' RACE reads into MiXCR, producing one record per CDR3 protein. The table records hundreds of thousands of distinct CDR3 sequences, about 32% of them present only once. The sequencing input was blood. The receptors were gathered from a woman of 80 years or more in good health.

This chain joins TRBV7-2 and TRBJ2-1; no definite D call. CDR3 length: 16 residues. V lost 6 bases, J lost 3 bases, and 18 bases lay in between. The germline gives CDR1 SGHTA, CDR2 FQGNSA. The DNA for the CDR3 is TGTGCCAGCAGTCGAAGGGTTGAACAGTACTACAATGAGCAGTTCTTC. It is translated as CASSRRVEQYYNEQFF.

This clonotype was seen at least ten times. This chain links TRBV7-2 with TRBJ1-2; D possibly corresponds to TRBD1 (5 bases). The V and J ends lost 4 bases and 5 bases respectively, with 17 bases between them. The V gene's germline CDR1 is SGHTA and CDR2 FQGNSA. The CDR3 has 15 residues. The CDR3 here is CASSSGGFKGYGYTF. CDR3 nucleotide sequence: TGTGCCAGCAGCTCCGGGGGTTTTAAAGGGTATGGCTACACCTTC.

V and J are TRBV27 and TRBJ1-2; D remains ambiguous. This CDR3 region has 13 residues. Germline V gene data show CDR1 as MNHEY and CDR2 as SMNVEV (reference sequence). V lost 6 bases, J lost 4 bases, and 12 bases lay in between. The CDR3 bases are TGTGCCAGCAGGGTAACTGGGAGCTATGGCTACACCTTC. Residues: CASRVTGSYGYTF.

Concerning this clonotype itself: The CDR3 does not close with the conserved phenylalanine or tryptophan, likely indicating a read error. The CDR3, as DNA: TGTGCCAGCAGTTACGGTAGGGGGCTCGGAAAATCACCCCTCCACTTG. Protein: CASSYGRGLGKSPLHL. This chain connects TRBV6-2 or TRBV6-3 to TRBJ1-6, with 7 nucleotides matching TRBD1. Germline lookup yields CDR1 MNHEY and CDR2 SVGEGT. CDR3 length: 16 amino acids. Unmatched junction bases numbered 11, after V lost 2 bases and J lost 10 bases.

This clonotype has at least ten counts. The junction differs from germline at one of its ends, possibly a read error. The chain links TRBV5-1 to TRBJ2-3; D is uncertain. In germline, CDR1 is SGHRS, CDR2 YFSETQ. The CDR3 loop spans 14 amino acids. The CDR3 loop is CASSLDGSTDTQYF. Here the CDR3 DNA reads TGTGCCAGCAGTTTAGACGGATCCACAGATACGCAGTATTTT.

This clonotype showed up many times. The rearrangement uses TRBV18 and TRBJ2-5; TRBD1 agrees at 7 bases. Trimming took 1 base from V and 4 from J; bases not matched to a gene: 3. Germline assignment: CDR1 KGHSH and CDR2 LQKENI. The CDR3 is 14 amino acids. CDR3: CASSPLQGRETQYF. The DNA of the CDR3 is TGTGCCAGCTCACCACTACAGGGGCGAGAGACCCAGTACTTC. Looking up the rest from reference TRBV18 and TRBJ2-5 gives the full variable domain: NAGVMQNPRHLVRRRGQEARLRCSPMKGHSHVYWYRQLPEEGLKFMVYLQKENIIDESGMPKERFSAEFPKEGPSILRIQQVVRGDSAAYFCASSPLQGRETQYFGPGTRLLVL.

This clonotype appeared many times. V usage is TRBV7-9 and J usage is TRBJ2-5; D remains unclear. Trimming took off 1 base at V and 1 base at J, with 10 bases between the two ends. Germline V CDR1 and CDR2: SEHNR, FQNEAQ (reference sequence). This CDR3 is built from 15 residues. The DNA for the CDR3 is TGTGCCAGCAGCTTAGGAGAGACATTCCAAGAGACCCAGTACTTC. Protein product: CASSLGETFQETQYF.

This clonotype was observed a single time. A much larger clone differs by one base, so this may be a read error. The chain links TRBV20-1 to TRBJ1-4, with unresolved D. The CDR3 has 13 residues. In germline, CDR1 is DFQATT, CDR2 SNEGSKA (reference sequence). V dropped 1 base and J dropped 12 bases, with 15 bases sitting between them. CDR3 nucleotides: TGCAGTGCTAGAGGCGGATTACGCGAAGAACTGTTTTTT. Its protein product is CSARGGLREELFF.

This clonotype was recorded at least ten times. This sequence joins TRBV5-1 and TRBJ1-5, with D possibly matching TRBD1 (5 bases). The CDR3 covers 15 residues. Germline V gene sequence: CDR1 SGHRS, CDR2 YFSETQ. Trimming left V 0 bases short and J 0 bases short, with 7 bases between. DNA of the CDR3: TGCGCCAGCAGCTTGGATACAGGTAGCAATCAGCCCCAGCATTTT. It translates to CASSLDTGSNQPQHF. Full variable domain (missing parts from reference TRBV5-1 and TRBJ1-5): KAGVTQTPRYLIKTRGQQVTLSCSPISGHRSVSWYQQTPGQGLQFLFEYFSETQRNKGNFPGRFSGRQFSNSRSEMNVSTLELGDSALYLCASSLDTGSNQPQHFGDGTRLSIL.

The chain carries TRBV7-6 and TRBJ1-4; D is possibly TRBD1 (5 bases). The V end was cut by 2 bases, the J end by 8 bases, with 15 bases between. In germline, CDR1 is SGHVS, CDR2 FNYEAQ. The CDR3 runs to 15 residues. The CDR3 DNA reads as TGTGCCAGCAGCTTATCATCCAGGGTTGGGGAAAAACTGTTTTTT. It is translated as CASSLSSRVGEKLFF.

The V call is TRBV30, the J call TRBJ1-2; D gene unclear. V lost 3 bases and J lost 8, with 25 bases in between. Germline V CDR1 and CDR2: GTSNPN, SVGIG (reference sequence). The CDR3 covers 16 residues. The DNA of the CDR3 is TGTGCCTGGAGCGGAGGAATCCTAATCGGGCAGGCAGGCTACACCTTC. Its protein is CAWSGGILIGQAGYTF.

The V and J genes are TRBV29-1 and TRBJ1-5, with a tentative D call TRBD1 (5 bases). The V and J ends lost 6 bases and 7 bases respectively, with 16 bases between them. Germline CDR1 SQVTM, CDR2 ANQGSEA. This CDR3 region has 13 residues. The CDR3 DNA is TGCAGCGTGGGGCTCTCGTACGACCAGCCCCAGCATTTT. Protein sequence: CSVGLSYDQPQHF.

This clonotype was counted at least ten times. The rearrangement links TRBV6-6 to TRBJ2-5; the D gene is possibly TRBD1 (6 bases). Trimming left V 4 bases short and J 5 bases short, with 17 bases between. Germline values: CDR1 MNHNY, CDR2 SVGAGI (reference sequence). This CDR3 has 15 residues. This CDR3 is CASSSRRTQGETQYF. CDR3 coding DNA: TGTGCCAGCAGTTCGAGACGGACCCAGGGGGAGACCCAGTACTTC.

In its sample, this clonotype was seen a few times. The gene calls are TRBV6-1 and TRBJ1-2, with 9 bases that match TRBD1. CDR1 MNHNS and CDR2 SASEGT come from the germline V gene. The J segment lost 8 bases and the V segment lost 4 bases, leaving 11 bases of the junction unmatched. This CDR3 comprises 15 residues. The CDR3 loop is CASSASAGQGLGYTF. CDR3 DNA sequence: TGTGCCAGCAGTGCCTCCGCGGGACAGGGCTTAGGCTACACCTTC.

Points on this clonotype: The junction does not match germline at one end; this may be a read error. V is TRBV7-2 and J is TRBJ2-7; D remains ambiguous. Looked up from germline, CDR1 is SGHTA and CDR2 is FQGNSA. The CDR3 contains 15 residues. The CDR3 here is CVSSRDPDGLETQYF. CDR3 DNA sequence: TGTGTCAGCAGCCGCGACCCGGATGGATTGGAGACCCAATACTTC.

This clonotype was observed many times. The chain is built from TRBV28 and TRBJ2-7; D may correspond to TRBD1 or TRBD2 (5 bases each). Germline V gene sequence: CDR1 MDHEN, CDR2 SYDVKM. The CDR3 loop spans 14 amino acids. Deletions cut 5 bases from V and 2 bases from J, with 13 bases between. In DNA form, the CDR3 reads TGTGCCAGCAGTCTTGGGACCCTTCCCTACGAGCAGTACTTC. Its protein is CASSLGTLPYEQYF.

The J gene is TRBJ2-5, the V gene TRBV30; the D gene is possibly TRBD2 (7 bases). The end of the DNA aligns better with TRBJ2-7, so the J call may be wrong. The CDR3 is 13 amino acids. Germline values: CDR1 GTSNPN, CDR2 SVGIG (reference sequence). In DNA, the CDR3 is TGTGCCTGGAGTGAGGGGGGGGATTACGAGCAGTACTTC. Its protein product is CAWSEGGDYEQYF.

The chain uses TRBV9 and TRBJ2-5; D is perhaps TRBD2 (6 bases). CDR3 length: 15 residues. Germline-derived CDR1 and CDR2 are SGDLS and YYNGEE. V was pared by 0 bases and J by 0 bases, with 9 bases between. CDR3 residues: CASSVAAGYQETQYF. CDR3 DNA: TGTGCCAGCAGCGTAGCGGCGGGGTACCAAGAGACCCAGTACTTC.

Comments on this clonotype: A much larger clone differs by one base, so this may be a read error. DNA for the CDR3: TGTGCCAGCAGCCTCGTACGACTAGCGGGCAATGAGCAGTACTTC. Protein sequence: CASSLVRLAGNEQYF. The genes are TRBV7-2 and TRBJ2-7, with 10 bases that match TRBD2. Trimming took 5 bases from V and 7 from J; bases not matched to a gene: 11. This CDR3 region has 15 residues. Germline CDR1 is SGHTA and CDR2 is FQGNSA.

The chain recombines TRBV7-8 with TRBJ2-1; unclear D gene. V was trimmed by 3 bases and J by 0 bases, leaving 18 bases between them. The CDR3 sequence is 18 residues long. Germline V lookup: CDR1 SGHVS, CDR2 FQNEAQ. The CDR3 region has the DNA TGTGCCAGCAGCTTGCGTGCGCACGACGGAAGCTCCTACAATGAGCAGTTCTTC. Its translation: CASSLRAHDGSSYNEQFF.

This clonotype has just a few counts. The chain combines TRBV6-2 or TRBV6-3 with TRBJ1-2, with a possible D match to TRBD1 (5 bases). This CDR3 is 16 amino acids long. The V end lost 5 bases, the J end lost 0 bases, and 16 bases lay between the germline ends. Germline CDR1 and CDR2: MNHEY and SVGEGT. The CDR3 DNA reads as TGTGCCAGCAGTCAACTCGGGGCAGGGACTAACTATGGCTACACCTTC. Its protein is CASSQLGAGTNYGYTF.